These T cell receptor beta chains were read from a single sample in a study of OX40 agonist ivuxolimab in advanced cancers. Libraries were prepared by immunoSEQ multiplex PCR; TCRdb keeps only in-frame clonotypes and omits some of them. The sample consists of about 76,000 clones, over 75% of them appearing once. The sequences come from CD4+ or CD8+ T cells sorted from blood, collected in a trial of the OX40 agonist ivuxolimab. These receptors were collected from an adult with an advanced solid tumor such as melanoma, head and neck, liver or kidney cancer. Each CDR3 is given with its conserved first and last residue.

v_gene	j_gene	CDR3aa
TRBV5-1	TRBJ1-3	CASSLGGTSGNTIYF
TRBV29-1	TRBJ1-2	CSVEMDRPHLGYTF
TRBV10-3	TRBJ2-3	CATRLADTQYF
TRBV5-1	TRBJ2-2	CASSTPGQANTGELFF
TRBV7-2	TRBJ2-1	CASSLVRLAGNNEQFF
TRBV20-1	TRBJ1-2	CSARALYGYTF
TRBV2	TRBJ2-1	CASTFGGAGDDEQFF
TRBV7-9	TRBJ1-2	CASSREGQGIYGYTF
TRBV30	TRBJ1-5	CAWSAARGYYSNQPQHF
TRBV28	TRBJ2-2	CASSSGLAGGPWPGELFF
TRBV6-5	TRBJ1-1	CASSYLVSRWNTEAFF
TRBV27	TRBJ2-1	CASSFVKRGGYNEQFF
TRBV7-2	TRBJ1-1	CASSLLVGRSGTEAFF
TRBV4-1	TRBJ1-1	CASSQDRWVAEAFF
TRBV4-2	TRBJ2-5	CASSQDGWTSGRALETQYF
TRBV5-1	TRBJ2-5	CASGGGKETQYF
TRBV19	TRBJ1-6	CASTSRGFSPSSYNSPLHF
TRBV29-1	TRBJ1-2	CSVVMDRTRSGGYTF